The next 3 T cell receptor beta chains were all read from a single sample in a study of beta chain features in type 1 diabetes. The entirety of the isolated RNA underwent reverse transcription, so expressed TCRB transcripts were sequenced. Repertoires were generated with immunoSEQ multiplex PCR, while TCRdb's copy carries only in-frame clones and drops some. Of about 290,000 clones listed, 8% are singletons. The sequenced sample was central memory CD4+ T cells from blood. The receptors were sampled from a woman younger than 35 in good health.

In this sample, this clone turned up a few times. The V gene is TRBV19, the J gene TRBJ2-7; 10 bases are shared with TRBD1. Germline CDR1 is LNHDA and CDR2 is SQIVND (reference sequence). The trim removed 6 bases at V and 0 bases at J, leaving 8 bases unmatched. The CDR3 length is 16 residues. The CDR3 DNA reads TGTGCCAGTAGCCTGACGGGACAGGGGAGCTCCTACGAGCAGTACTTC. It translates to CASSLTGQGSSYEQYF.

This chain uses TRBV12-5 with TRBJ1-1, with D hard to call. Trimming pared 0 bases from V and 10 bases from J, leaving 21 bases between. Germline assignment: CDR1 LGHNT and CDR2 FRNRAP. The CDR3 length is 16 residues. The CDR3 protein is CASGLVLGRDPSPAFF. CDR3 in DNA: TGTGCTAGTGGTTTGGTTTTGGGGAGGGATCCTTCCCCAGCTTTCTTT.

This clone came up a few times. The rearrangement uses TRBV7-9 and TRBJ1-1, with 9 positions matching TRBD1. The V segment lost 4 bases and the J segment 2 bases; nucleotides outside the gene matches: 5. The CDR3 consists of 15 residues. The germline V gene has CDR1 SEHNR and CDR2 FQNEAQ (reference sequence). The CDR3 protein is CASSSTGQGNTEAFF. The CDR3 coding sequence is TGTGCCAGCAGCTCCACGGGACAGGGAAACACTGAAGCTTTCTTT.